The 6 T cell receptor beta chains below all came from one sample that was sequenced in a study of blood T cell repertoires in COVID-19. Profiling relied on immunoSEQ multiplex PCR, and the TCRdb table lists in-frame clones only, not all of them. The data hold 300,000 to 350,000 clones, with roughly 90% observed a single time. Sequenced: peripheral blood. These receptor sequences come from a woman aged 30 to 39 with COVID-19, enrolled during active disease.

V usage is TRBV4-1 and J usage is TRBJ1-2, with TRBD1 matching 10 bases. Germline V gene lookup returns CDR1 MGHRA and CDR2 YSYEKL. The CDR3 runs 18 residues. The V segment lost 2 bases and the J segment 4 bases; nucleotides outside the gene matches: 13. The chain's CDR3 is CASSQKVPDRGLGYGYTF. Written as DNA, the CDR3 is TGCGCCAGCAGCCAAAAGGTCCCCGACAGGGGGCTCGGCTATGGCTACACCTTC.

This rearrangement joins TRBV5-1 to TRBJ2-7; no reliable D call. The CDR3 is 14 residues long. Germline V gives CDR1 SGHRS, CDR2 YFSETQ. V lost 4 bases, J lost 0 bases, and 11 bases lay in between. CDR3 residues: CASSGQARSYEQYF. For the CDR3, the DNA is TGCGCCAGCAGCGGTCAGGCCCGCTCCTACGAGCAGTACTTC.

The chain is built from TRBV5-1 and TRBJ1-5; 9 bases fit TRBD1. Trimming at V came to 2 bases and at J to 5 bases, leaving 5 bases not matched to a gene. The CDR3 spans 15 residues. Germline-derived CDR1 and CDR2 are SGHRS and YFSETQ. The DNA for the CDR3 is TGCGCCAGCAGCTTCTGGACAGGGGCGGATCAGCCCCAGCATTTT. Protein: CASSFWTGADQPQHF.

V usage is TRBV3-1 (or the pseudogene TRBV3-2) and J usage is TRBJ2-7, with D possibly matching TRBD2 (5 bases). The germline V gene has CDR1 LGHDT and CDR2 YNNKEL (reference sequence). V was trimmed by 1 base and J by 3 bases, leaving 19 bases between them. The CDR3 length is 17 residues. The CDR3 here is CASSQAQWPSEGYEQYF. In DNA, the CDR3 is TGTGCCAGCAGCCAAGCTCAGTGGCCTAGTGAGGGCTACGAGCAGTACTTC.

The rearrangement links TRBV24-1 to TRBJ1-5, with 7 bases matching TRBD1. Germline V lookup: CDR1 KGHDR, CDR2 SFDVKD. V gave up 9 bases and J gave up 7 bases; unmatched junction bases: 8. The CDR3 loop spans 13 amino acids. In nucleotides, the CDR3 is TGTGCCACCCAGGGGGACGGAAGACAGCCCCAGCATTTT. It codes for CATQGDGRQPQHF.

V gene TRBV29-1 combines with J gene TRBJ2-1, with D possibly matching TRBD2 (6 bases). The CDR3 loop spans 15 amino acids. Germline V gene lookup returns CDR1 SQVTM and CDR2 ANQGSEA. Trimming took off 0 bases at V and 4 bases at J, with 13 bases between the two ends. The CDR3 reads CSVEDSGTSYNEQFF. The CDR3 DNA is TGCAGCGTTGAAGATTCCGGGACTTCTTACAATGAGCAGTTCTTC.